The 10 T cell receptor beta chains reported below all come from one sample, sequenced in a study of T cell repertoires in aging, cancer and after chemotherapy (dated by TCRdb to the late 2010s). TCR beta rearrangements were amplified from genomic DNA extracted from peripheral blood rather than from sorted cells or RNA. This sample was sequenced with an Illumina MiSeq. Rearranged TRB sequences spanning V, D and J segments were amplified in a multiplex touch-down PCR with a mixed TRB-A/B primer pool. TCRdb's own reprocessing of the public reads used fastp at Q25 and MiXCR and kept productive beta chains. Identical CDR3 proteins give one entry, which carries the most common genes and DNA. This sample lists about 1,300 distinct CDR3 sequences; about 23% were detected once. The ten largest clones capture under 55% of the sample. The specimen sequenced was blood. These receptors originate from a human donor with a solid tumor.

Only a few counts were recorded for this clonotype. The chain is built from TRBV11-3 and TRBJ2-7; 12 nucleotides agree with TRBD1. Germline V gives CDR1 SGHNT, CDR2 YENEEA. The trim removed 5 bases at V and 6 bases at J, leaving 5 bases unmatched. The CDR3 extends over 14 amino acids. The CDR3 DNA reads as TGTGCCAGCAGCCTGGGACAGGGGGCAGGCGAGCAGTACTTC. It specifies CASSLGQGAGEQYF.

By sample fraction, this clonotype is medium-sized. The chain's CDR3 is CASSRPGNEKLFF. CDR3 DNA sequence: TGTGCCAGTAGTAGACCGGGTAATGAAAAACTGTTTTTT. The V and J genes are TRBV19 and TRBJ1-4; no clear D. In germline, CDR1 is LNHDA, CDR2 SQIVND (reference sequence). V was shortened by 4 bases and J by 4 bases, with 7 bases between the two germline ends. This CDR3 has 13 residues.

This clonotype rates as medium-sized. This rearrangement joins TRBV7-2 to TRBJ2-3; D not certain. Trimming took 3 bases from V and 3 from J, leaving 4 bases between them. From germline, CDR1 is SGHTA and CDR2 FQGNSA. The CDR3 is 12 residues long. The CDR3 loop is CASSFRTDTQYF. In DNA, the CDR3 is TGTGCCAGCAGCTTTCGAACAGATACGCAGTATTTT.

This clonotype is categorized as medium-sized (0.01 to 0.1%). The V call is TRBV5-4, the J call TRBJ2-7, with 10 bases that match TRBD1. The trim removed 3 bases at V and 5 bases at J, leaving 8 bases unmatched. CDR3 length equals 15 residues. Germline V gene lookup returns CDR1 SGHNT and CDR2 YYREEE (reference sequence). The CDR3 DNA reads TGTGCCAGCAGCTCCCGGGACAGGGGAGAGAACGAGCAGTACTTC. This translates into CASSSRDRGENEQYF. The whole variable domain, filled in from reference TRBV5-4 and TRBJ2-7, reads ETGVTQSPTHLIKTRGQQVTLRCSSQSGHNTVSWYQQALGQGPQFIFQYYREEENGRGNFPPRFSGLQFPNYSSELNVNALELDDSALYLCASSSRDRGENEQYFGPGTRLTVT.

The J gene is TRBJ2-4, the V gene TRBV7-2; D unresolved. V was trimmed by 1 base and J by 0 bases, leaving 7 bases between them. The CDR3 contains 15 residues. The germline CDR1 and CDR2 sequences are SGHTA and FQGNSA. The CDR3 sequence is CASSLDLLAKNIQYF. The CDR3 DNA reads TGTGCCAGCAGCTTAGACCTCTTAGCCAAAAACATTCAGTACTTC.

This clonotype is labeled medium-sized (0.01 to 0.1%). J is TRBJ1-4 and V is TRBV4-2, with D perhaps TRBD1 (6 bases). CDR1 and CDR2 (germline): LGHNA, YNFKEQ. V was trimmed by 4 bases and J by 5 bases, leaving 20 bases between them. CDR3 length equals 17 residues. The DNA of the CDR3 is TGTGCCAGCAGCCTCCGGGACACCCGGATCGGCAATGAAAAACTGTTTTTT. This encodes CASSLRDTRIGNEKLFF.

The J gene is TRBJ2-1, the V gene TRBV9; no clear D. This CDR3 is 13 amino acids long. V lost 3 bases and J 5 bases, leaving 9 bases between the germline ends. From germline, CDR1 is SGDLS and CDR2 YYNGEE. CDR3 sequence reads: CASSGTDHNEQFF. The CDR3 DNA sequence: TGTGCCAGCAGCGGTACAGACCACAATGAGCAGTTCTTC. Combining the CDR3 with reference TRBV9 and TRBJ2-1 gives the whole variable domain DSGVTQTPKHLITATGQRVTLRCSPRSGDLSVYWYQQSLDQGLQFLIQYYNGEERAKGNILERFSAQQFPDLHSELNLSSLELGDSALYFCASSGTDHNEQFFGPGTRLTVL.

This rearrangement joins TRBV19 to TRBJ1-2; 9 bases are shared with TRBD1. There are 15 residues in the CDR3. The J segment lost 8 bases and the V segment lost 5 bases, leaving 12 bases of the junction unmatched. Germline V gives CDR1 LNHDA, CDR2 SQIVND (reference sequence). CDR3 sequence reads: CASSLRQGVFWGYTF. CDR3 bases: TGTGCCAGTAGTCTACGACAGGGGGTGTTCTGGGGCTACACCTTC.

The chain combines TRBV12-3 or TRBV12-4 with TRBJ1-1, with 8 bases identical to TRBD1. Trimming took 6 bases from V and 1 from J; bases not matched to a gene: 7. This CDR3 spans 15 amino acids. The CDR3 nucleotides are TGTGCCAGCAGACTAGGACAGGGCCGGAACACTGAAGCTTTCTTT. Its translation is CASRLGQGRNTEAFF.

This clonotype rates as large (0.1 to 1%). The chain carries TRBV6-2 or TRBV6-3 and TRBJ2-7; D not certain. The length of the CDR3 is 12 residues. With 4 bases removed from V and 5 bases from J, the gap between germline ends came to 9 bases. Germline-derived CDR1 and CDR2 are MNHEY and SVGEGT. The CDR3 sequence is CASSWLRHEQYF. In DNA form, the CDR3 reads TGTGCCAGCAGTTGGCTAAGGCACGAGCAGTACTTC.